This T cell receptor beta chain was sequenced during a study of cytotoxic CD8 clonotypes in ibrutinib-treated CLL. TCRdb keeps only in-frame clones here, not all; method: immunoSEQ multiplex PCR. The table lists some 150,000 clones, 76% of them singletons. This clone came up many times. The sequenced sample was PBMCs, obtained after 24 months of ibrutinib treatment. The sequence was collected from a human donor with chronic lymphocytic leukemia.

The CDR3 DNA reads as TGTGCCAGCAGTTCGTTAGGGACAGGGGGCAATCAGCCCCAGCATTTT. It yields the protein CASSSLGTGGNQPQHF. This chain joins TRBV27 and TRBJ1-5, with 10 bases that match TRBD1. CDR3 length: 16 residues. Germline V CDR1 and CDR2: MNHEY, SMNVEV (reference sequence). V lost 4 bases to trimming and J lost 2 bases; unmatched junction nucleotides: 5.